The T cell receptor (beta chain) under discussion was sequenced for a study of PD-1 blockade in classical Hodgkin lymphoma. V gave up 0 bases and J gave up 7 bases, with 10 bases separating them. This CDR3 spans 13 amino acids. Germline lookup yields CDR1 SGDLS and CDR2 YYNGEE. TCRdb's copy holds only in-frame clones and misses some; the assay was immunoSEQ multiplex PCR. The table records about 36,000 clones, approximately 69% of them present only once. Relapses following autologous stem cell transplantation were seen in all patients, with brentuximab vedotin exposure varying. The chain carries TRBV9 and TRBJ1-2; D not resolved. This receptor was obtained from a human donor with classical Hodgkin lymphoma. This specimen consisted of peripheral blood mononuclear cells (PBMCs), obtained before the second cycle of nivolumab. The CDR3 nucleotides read TGTGCCAGCAGCGTAGTTCCAGGATCTGGCTACACCTTC. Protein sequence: CASSVVPGSGYTF.